This is a list of T cell receptor beta chains from one sample in a study of pediatric ulcerative colitis. The assay was immunoSEQ multiplex PCR, and TCRdb's table has in-frame clones only and misses some. The table records about 64,000 clones, roughly nine tenths of them present only once. Sequencing was done on a sample of blood. The source of these receptors is a boy aged 10-17 years with severe ulcerative colitis. CDR3s include the opening cysteine and the closing phenylalanine or tryptophan. Fields, in order: V gene, D gene, clone size, J gene, CDR3 DNA, CDR3 protein. The D gene is left open where the match is weak. Expanded clones get a size class; other rows say once, few or many, or leave the size out.

TRBV7-9	NA	NA	TRBJ2-1	TGTGCCAGCAGCTCTGGGACGGGAGTTAGGTACAATGAGCAGTTCTTC	CASSSGTGVRYNEQFF
TRBV19	NA	NA	TRBJ2-1	TGTGCCAGTAGTTGGGGCGGGGATTACAATGAGCAGTTCTTC	CASSWGGDYNEQFF
TRBV5-1	NA	NA	TRBJ1-2	TGCGCCAGCAGCTCGACAGGAGATCTTTTTTATGGCTACACCTTC	CASSSTGDLFYGYTF
TRBV14	NA	once	TRBJ2-1	TGTGCCAGCAGCCAAGACGACGGCTCCTACAATGAGCAGTTCTTC	CASSQDDGSYNEQFF
TRBV30	NA	NA	TRBJ1-2	TGTGCCTGGAGTGTCGGGGTGGAGGATGGCTACACCTTC	CAWSVGVEDGYTF
TRBV19	NA	NA	TRBJ1-2	TGTGCCAGTAGCCTGTCGGACAGTAACTATGGCTACACCTTC	CASSLSDSNYGYTF
TRBV27	TRBD1	NA	TRBJ1-1	TGTGCCAGCAGTTTATCGGGGACAGCGAACACTGAAGCTTTCTTT	CASSLSGTANTEAFF
TRBV6-5	TRBD2	NA	TRBJ2-7	TGTGCCAGCAGATGGACTAGCGGCTCCTACGAGCAGTACTTC	CASRWTSGSYEQYF
TRBV5-4	NA	NA	TRBJ2-7	TGTGCCAGCAGCCTGCCGGCTGACTACGAGCAGTACTTC	CASSLPADYEQYF
TRBV4-3	NA	NA	TRBJ2-1	TGCGCCAGCAGCCAAGTCACCCCACGGGGGGCCGGGAAGAATGAGCAGTTCTTC	CASSQVTPRGAGKNEQFF
TRBV11-3	NA	NA	TRBJ2-6	TGTGCCAGCAGCATAGGCCTGGGACTTTTTTCCTCTGGGGCCAACGTCCTGACTTTC	CASSIGLGLFSSGANVLTF
TRBV9	NA	once	TRBJ2-1	TGTGCCAGCAGCGATGGCACTTACCTTAATGAGCAGTTCTTC	CASSDGTYLNEQFF